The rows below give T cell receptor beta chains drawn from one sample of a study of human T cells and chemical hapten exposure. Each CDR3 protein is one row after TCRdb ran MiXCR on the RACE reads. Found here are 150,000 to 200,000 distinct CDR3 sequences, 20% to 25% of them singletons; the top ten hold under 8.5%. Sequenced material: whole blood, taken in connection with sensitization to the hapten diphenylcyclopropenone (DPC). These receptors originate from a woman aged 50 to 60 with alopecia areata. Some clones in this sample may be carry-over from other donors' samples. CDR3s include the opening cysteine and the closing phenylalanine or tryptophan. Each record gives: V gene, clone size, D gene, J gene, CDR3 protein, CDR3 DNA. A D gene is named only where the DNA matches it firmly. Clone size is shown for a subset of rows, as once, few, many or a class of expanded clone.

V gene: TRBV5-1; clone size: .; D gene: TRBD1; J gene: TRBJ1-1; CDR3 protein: CASSLTGGMRAEAFF; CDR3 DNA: TGCGCCAGCAGCTTGACAGGGGGCATGCGAGCTGAAGCTTTCTTT
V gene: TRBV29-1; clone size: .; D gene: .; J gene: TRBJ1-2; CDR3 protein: CSVEEGGPRLGYTF; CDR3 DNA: TGCAGCGTTGAAGAGGGGGGGCCCCGTTTGGGCTACACCTTC
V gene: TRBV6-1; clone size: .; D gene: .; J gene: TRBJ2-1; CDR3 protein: CASRTRGGVYEQFF; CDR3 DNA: TGTGCCAGCAGGACTAGAGGCGGTGTGTATGAGCAGTTCTTC
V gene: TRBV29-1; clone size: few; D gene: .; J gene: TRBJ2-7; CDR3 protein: CSVLKAGGSDEQYF; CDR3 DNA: TGCAGCGTCCTAAAGGCTGGGGGCTCGGACGAGCAGTACTTC
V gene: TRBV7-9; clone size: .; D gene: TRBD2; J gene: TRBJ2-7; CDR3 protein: CASSTTSGSSYEQYF; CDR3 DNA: TGTGCCAGCAGCACGACTAGCGGGAGCTCCTACGAGCAGTACTTC
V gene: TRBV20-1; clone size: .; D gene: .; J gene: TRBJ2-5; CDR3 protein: CSARARQGTKETQYF; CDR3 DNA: TGCAGTGCTAGAGCCAGACAGGGGACTAAAGAGACCCAGTACTTC
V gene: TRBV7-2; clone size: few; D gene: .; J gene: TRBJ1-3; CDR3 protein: CASSPNRVVSGNTIYF; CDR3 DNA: TGTGCCAGCAGCCCTAACAGGGTAGTATCTGGAAACACCATATATTTT
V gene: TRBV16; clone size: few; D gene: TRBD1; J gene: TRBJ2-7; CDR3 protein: CASSRRGGQGWYEQYF; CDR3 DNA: TGTGCCAGCAGCCGTCGCGGGGGACAGGGTTGGTACGAGCAGTACTTC
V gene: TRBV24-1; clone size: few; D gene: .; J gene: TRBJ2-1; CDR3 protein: CATSDPTGLHIDEQFF; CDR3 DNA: TGTGCCACCAGTGATCCTACAGGCCTCCATATCGATGAGCAGTTCTTC
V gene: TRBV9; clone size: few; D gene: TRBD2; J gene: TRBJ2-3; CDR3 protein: CASSATSELSTDTQYF; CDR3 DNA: TGTGCCAGCAGCGCTACTAGCGAGTTAAGCACAGATACGCAGTATTTT
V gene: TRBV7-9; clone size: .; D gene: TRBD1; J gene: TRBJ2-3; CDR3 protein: CASSLGGQADTQYF; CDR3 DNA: TGTGCCAGCAGCTTAGGGGGACAGGCGGATACGCAGTATTTT
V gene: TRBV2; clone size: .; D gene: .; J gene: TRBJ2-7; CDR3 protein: CASSEGQPNSYEQYF; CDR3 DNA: TGTGCCAGCAGTGAAGGACAGCCCAACTCCTACGAGCAGTACTTC
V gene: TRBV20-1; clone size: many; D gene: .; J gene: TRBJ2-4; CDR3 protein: CSARPLSSKNIQYF; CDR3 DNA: TGCAGTGCTAGACCATTGAGCTCCAAAAACATTCAGTACTTC
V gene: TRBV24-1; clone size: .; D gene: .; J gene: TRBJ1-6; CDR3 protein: CATSPGLVGSPLHF; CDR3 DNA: TGTGCCACCAGTCCGGGCCTCGTGGGTTCACCCCTCCACTTT
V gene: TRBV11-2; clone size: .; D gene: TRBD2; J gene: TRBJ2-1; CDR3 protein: CASSLDSLAGGLEQFF; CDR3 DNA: TGTGCCAGCAGCTTAGACTCTCTAGCGGGAGGGCTTGAGCAGTTCTTC
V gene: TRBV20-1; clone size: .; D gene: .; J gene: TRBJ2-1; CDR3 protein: CSRRGPRDEQFF; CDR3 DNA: TGCAGCAGGAGGGGGCCACGCGATGAGCAGTTCTTC
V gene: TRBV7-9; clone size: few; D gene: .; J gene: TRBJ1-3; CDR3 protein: CASSSGAGNTIYF; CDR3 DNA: TGTGCCAGCAGTTCAGGGGCTGGAAACACCATATATTTT
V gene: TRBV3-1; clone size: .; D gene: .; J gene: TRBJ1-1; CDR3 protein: CASSQGGWTEAFF; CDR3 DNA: TGTGCCAGCAGCCAAGGGGGGTGGACTGAAGCTTTCTTT
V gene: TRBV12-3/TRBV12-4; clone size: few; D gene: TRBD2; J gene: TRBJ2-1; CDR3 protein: CASSLGLAENEQFF; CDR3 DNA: TGTGCCAGCAGTTTGGGACTAGCGGAAAATGAGCAGTTCTTC
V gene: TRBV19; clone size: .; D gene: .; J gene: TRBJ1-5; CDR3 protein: CASSMSDSQPQHF; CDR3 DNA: TGTGCCAGTAGTATGTCTGACTCTCAGCCCCAGCATTTT
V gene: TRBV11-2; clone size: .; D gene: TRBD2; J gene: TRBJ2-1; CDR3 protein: CASSSPPRIGTSGSLGWNEQFF; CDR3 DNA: TGTGCCAGCAGCTCCCCGCCCCGGATCGGGACTAGCGGGAGTCTGGGCTGGAATGAGCAGTTCTTC
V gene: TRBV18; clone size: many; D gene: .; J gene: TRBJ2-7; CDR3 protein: CASSLLQDTYEQYF; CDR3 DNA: TGTGCCAGCTCCCTTCTACAGGATACCTACGAGCAGTACTTC
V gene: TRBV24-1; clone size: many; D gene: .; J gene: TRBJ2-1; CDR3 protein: CATSDPPQGEQFF; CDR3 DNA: TGTGCCACCAGTGATCCCCCCCAGGGTGAGCAGTTCTTC
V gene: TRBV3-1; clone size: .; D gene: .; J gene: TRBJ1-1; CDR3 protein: CASSQGGRLNTEAFF; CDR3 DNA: TGTGCCAGCAGCCAAGGTGGGCGCTTGAACACTGAAGCTTTCTTT
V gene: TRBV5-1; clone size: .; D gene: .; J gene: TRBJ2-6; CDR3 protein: CASSPQGPGANVLTF; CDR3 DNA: TGCGCCAGCAGCCCCCAGGGCCCTGGGGCCAACGTCCTGACTTTC
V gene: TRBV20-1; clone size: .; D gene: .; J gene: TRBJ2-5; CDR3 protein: CSAAVVVGQETQYF; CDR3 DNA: TGCAGTGCTGCCGTGGTCGTCGGACAAGAGACCCAGTACTTC
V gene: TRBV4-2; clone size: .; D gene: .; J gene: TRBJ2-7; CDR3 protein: CASSQPELENEQYF; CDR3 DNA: TGTGCCAGCAGCCAGCCAGAACTAGAGAACGAGCAGTACTTC
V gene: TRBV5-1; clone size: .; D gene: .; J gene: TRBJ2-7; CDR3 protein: CASFSGTGSYEQYF; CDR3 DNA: TGCGCCAGCTTCTCCGGGACTGGATCCTACGAGCAGTACTTC
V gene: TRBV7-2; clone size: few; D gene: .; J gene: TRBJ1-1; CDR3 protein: CASSPRVTEAFF; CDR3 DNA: TGTGCCAGCAGTCCTCGAGTCACTGAAGCTTTCTTT
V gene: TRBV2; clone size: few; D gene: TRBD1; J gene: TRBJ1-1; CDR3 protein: CASSYLGQGLKTEAFF; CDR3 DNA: TGTGCCAGCAGTTATCTAGGACAGGGCCTGAAGACTGAAGCTTTCTTT
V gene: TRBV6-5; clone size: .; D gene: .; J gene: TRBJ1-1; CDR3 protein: CASSPTGGGPETFF; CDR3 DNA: TGTGCCAGCAGTCCCACCGGGGGAGGGCCGGAAACTTTCTTT
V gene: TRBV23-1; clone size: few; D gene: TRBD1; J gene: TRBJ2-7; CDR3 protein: CASSGPKNLPGQKLNEQYF; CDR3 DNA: TGCGCCAGCAGCGGCCCCAAAAACTTGCCGGGACAGAAGCTTAACGAGCAGTACTTC
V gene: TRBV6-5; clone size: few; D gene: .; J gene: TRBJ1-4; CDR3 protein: CASSTKTVGDEKLFF; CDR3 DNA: TGTGCCAGCAGTACTAAGACAGTCGGGGACGAAAAACTGTTTTTT
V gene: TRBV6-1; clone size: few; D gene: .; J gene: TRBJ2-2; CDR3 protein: CASSFGIAGELFF; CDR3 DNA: TGTGCCAGCAGTTTCGGGATTGCCGGGGAGCTGTTTTTT
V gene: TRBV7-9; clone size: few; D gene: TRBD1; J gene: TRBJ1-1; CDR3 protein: CASSPSPGGTEAFF; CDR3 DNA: TGTGCCAGCAGCCCGTCCCCAGGGGGAACTGAAGCTTTCTTT
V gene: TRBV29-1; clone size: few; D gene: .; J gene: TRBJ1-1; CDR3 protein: CSVRQGPVNTEAFF; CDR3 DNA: TGCAGCGTCCGGCAGGGCCCCGTGAACACTGAAGCTTTCTTT
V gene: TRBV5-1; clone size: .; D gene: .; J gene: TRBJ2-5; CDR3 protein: CASSLISIQETQYF; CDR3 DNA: TGCGCCAGCAGCTTGATTAGTATCCAAGAGACCCAGTACTTC
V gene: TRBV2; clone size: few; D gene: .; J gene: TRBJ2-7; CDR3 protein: CASKKTGLSYEQYF; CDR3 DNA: TGTGCCAGCAAGAAGACAGGTTTATCCTACGAGCAGTACTTC
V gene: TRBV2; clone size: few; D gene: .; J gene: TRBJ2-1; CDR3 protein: CASSDPSEQFF; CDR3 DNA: TGTGCCAGCAGTGATCCTAGCGAGCAGTTCTTC
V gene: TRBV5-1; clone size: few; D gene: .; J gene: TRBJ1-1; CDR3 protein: CASPTGGDTEAFF; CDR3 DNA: TGCGCCAGCCCTACGGGGGGCGACACTGAAGCTTTCTTT
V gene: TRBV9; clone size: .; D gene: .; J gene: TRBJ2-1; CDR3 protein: CASSVGRGLVSREQFF; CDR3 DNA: TGTGCCAGCAGCGTAGGTCGTGGTCTTGTATCCCGTGAGCAGTTCTTC
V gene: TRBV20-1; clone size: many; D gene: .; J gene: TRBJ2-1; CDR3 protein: CSAPLPIEQFF; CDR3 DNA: TGCAGTGCCCCTCTCCCTATTGAGCAGTTCTTC
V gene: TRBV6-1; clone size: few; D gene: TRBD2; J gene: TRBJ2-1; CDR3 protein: CASSQGLAGRSSYNEQFF; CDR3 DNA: TGTGCCAGCAGCCAGGGACTAGCGGGCCGCAGCTCCTACAATGAGCAGTTCTTC
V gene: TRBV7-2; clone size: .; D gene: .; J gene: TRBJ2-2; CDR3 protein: CASGRDRYTNELFF; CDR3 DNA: TGTGCCAGCGGCCGGGACCGATACACGAATGAGCTGTTTTTT
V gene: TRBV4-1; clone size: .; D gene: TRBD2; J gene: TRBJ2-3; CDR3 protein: CASSQDWAAGSGREDTQYF; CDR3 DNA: TGCGCCAGCAGCCAAGATTGGGCCGCCGGCAGCGGGAGAGAGGATACGCAGTATTTT
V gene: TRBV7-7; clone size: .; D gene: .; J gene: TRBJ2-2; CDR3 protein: CASSPLRGSGELFF; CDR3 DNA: TGTGCTAGCAGTCCTCTCCGAGGGAGCGGGGAGCTGTTTTTT
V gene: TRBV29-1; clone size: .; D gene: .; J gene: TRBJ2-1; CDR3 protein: CSVEGNRNEQFF; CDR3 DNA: TGCAGCGTTGAAGGAAACAGAAATGAGCAGTTCTTC
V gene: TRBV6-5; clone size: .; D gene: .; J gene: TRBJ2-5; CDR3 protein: CASSRGREETQYF; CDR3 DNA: TGTGCCAGCAGCCGAGGACGCGAAGAGACCCAGTACTTC
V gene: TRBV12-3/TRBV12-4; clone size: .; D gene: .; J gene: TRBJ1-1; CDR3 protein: CASSLRTGGLGNTEAFF; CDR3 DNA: TGTGCCAGCAGTTTGAGAACAGGAGGACTCGGGAACACTGAAGCTTTCTTT
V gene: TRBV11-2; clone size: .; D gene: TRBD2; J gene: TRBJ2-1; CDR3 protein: CASSLLAGGFEQFF; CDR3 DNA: TGTGCCAGCAGCTTACTAGCGGGAGGTTTTGAGCAGTTCTTC
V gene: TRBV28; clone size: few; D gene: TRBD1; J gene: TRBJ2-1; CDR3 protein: CASSSPGGPTYNEQFF; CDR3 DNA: TGTGCCAGCAGTTCCCCAGGGGGCCCGACCTACAATGAGCAGTTCTTC